This record concerns one T cell receptor (beta chain) sequence. Its antigen is unidentified. Trimming removed 6 bases at V and 7 bases at J, with 12 bases between. Germline V gene lookup returns CDR1 MNHNY and CDR2 SVGAGI (reference sequence). This CDR3 has 13 amino acids. This sample was included in a study of post-analysis software for immune sequencing data. Study-level background: The courses of disease that were included comprised relapsing-remitting, secondary progressive and progressive-relapsing multiple sclerosis. Whole-study findings and limits: F-measure co-clustering was strong for batch-matched samples. Multiple sclerosis patients had significantly lower normalized Chao1 diversity than controls. Patients showed TRBV5-6, TRBV5-1 and TRBV20-1 among 4 or 5 TRBV segments more frequent than in controls.

Unique molecular identifiers were present in the TCR beta cDNA libraries. Input of roughly 0.9 to 11 million T cells yielded 400,000 to 550,000 cDNA molecules. TCRdb recomputed calls from the PCR reads with MiXCR, one row per CDR3 protein. The profile shows around 710,000 distinct CDR3 sequences, roughly 46% of them singletons. The sequence came from a girl aged 10 to 17 with multiple sclerosis. Sequencing input: blood. The chain employs TRBV6-6 and TRBJ1-4; no definite D call. CDR3 amino acids: CASSPPHGEKLFF. CDR3 DNA sequence: TGTGCCAGCAGCCCCCCCCACGGTGAAAAACTGTTTTTT.